This TCR beta chain was recovered during a study of CD8+CD57+ T cells in acquired aplastic anemia. Study background: Quantities of DNA derived from sorted CD4+ and CD8+ cells averaged 3.2 ug. Healthy-donor CD4+ cells averaged roughly 11 million reads. Study-level results: Patients and controls had CD8+ Simpson's diversity values that were not significantly distinct.

Only a few counts were recorded for this clonotype. Its target is unknown. Genomic DNA, serving as template, underwent TCR beta VDJ and CDR3 profiling. TCRdb processed the reads anew with MiXCR; each CDR3 protein has one entry. This table holds 200,000 to 250,000 distinct CDR3 sequences, approximately 35% found once. This receptor was taken from a human donor in good health, serving as a control. Sequencing was carried out using sorted CD4+, CD8+, or CD8+CD57+ T cells (not recorded which) from PBMCs.

Written as DNA, the CDR3 is TGTGCCAGCAGCCCCAAGGGTGACACTGAAGCTTTCTTT. Residues: CASSPKGDTEAFF. The chain combines TRBV7-6 with TRBJ1-1; D call uncertain. The CDR3 is 13 amino acids. CDR1 and CDR2 (germline): SGHVS, FNYEAQ. V was clipped by 5 bases and J by 3 bases, with 10 bases between them.